This T cell receptor beta chain comes out of a study of shared clonotypes between healthy human individuals. Study conclusions and caveats: Approximately 4.9% of naive CD4 clonotypes were shared across four donors. A reduction in generation probabilities was seen for non-shared clonotypes relative to those shared by all four donors.

TCRdb keeps only in-frame clones here, not all; method: immunoSEQ multiplex PCR. The sample consists of around 1,100,000 clones, 60% to 85% of them appearing once. About this clone: Its antigen is not known. A far bigger clonotype differs at one base, so this is likely a read error.

This CDR3 contains 15 residues. The trim removed 4 bases at V and 4 bases at J, leaving 5 bases unmatched. The germline V gene encodes CDR1 SGDLS and CDR2 YYNGEE. This chain uses TRBV9 with TRBJ2-1, with 10 positions matching TRBD2. The sequenced sample consisted of memory CD4+ T cells from PBMCs. Regarding subset: CD45RA-negative fraction. This receptor was taken from a man between 18 and 35 years old in good health. Some clones in this sample may be carry-over from other donors' samples. The CDR3 here is CASSTGTSVYNEQFF. CDR3 DNA: TGTGCCAGCAGCACCGGGACTAGCGTTTACAATGAGCAGTTCTTC.